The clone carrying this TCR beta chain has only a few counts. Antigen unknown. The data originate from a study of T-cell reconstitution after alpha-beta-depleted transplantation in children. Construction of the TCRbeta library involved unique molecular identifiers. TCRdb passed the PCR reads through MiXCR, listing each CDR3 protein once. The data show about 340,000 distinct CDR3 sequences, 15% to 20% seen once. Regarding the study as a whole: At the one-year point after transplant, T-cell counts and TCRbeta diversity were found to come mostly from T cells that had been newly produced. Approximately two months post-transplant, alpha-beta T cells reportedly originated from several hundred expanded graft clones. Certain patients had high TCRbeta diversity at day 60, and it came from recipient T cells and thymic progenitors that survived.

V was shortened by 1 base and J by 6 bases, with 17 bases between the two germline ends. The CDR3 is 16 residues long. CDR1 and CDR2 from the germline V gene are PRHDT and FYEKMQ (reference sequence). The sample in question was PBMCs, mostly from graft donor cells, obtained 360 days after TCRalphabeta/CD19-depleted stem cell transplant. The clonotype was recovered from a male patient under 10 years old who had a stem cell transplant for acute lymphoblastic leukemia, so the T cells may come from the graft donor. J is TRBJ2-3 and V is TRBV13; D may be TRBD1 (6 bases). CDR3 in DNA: TGTGCCAGCAGCTTAGTGATACAGGGTGTAAGGGATACGCAGTATTTT. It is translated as CASSLVIQGVRDTQYF. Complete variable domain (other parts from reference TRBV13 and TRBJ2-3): AAGVIQSPRHLIKEKRETATLKCYPIPRHDTVYWYQQGPGQDPQFLISFYEKMQSDKGSIPDRFSAQQFSDYHSELNMSSLELGDSALYFCASSLVIQGVRDTQYFGPGTRLTVL.